This T cell receptor beta chain was documented in a study of neurological immune-mediated disorders. Over 180 million TCR-beta sequences from 15-18 subjects came from every sequencing run. One entry per CDR3 protein, called by TCRdb with MiXCR from the 5' RACE reads. The sample contains some 70,000 distinct CDR3 sequences, roughly 4.3% of which appear only once. This clonotype has at least ten counts. The CDR3 has 15 amino acids. Sequencing used PBMCs. The receptor was derived from a young man with multiple sclerosis. V and J are TRBV21-1 and TRBJ1-5; TRBD1, the table's D call, was not compared with the DNA. TRBV21-1 has pseudogene status. The CDR3 bases are TGTGCCAGCAGCAAACGGTCCGGGCAAGAGCAGCCCCAGCATTTT. It yields the protein CASSKRSGQEQPQHF.